The 17 T cell receptor beta chains below were found in one sample sequenced in a study of T cells after yellow fever vaccination. TCRdb called the 5' RACE reads again in MiXCR, with one record for every CDR3 protein. Of over 120,000 distinct CDR3 sequences listed, approximately 6.6% are singletons. The material was CD4+ T cells sorted from PBMCs, obtained 10 days after the yellow fever booster vaccination. Every receptor here comes from a man aged 25-45 years who received the YFV17D yellow fever vaccine.

There are many counts of this clonotype. V usage is TRBV20-1 and J usage is TRBJ2-6; tentatively, D is TRBD2 (6 bases). The germline CDR1 and CDR2 sequences are DFQATT and SNEGSKA (reference sequence). With 3 bases removed from V and 6 bases from J, the gap between germline ends came to 9 bases. The CDR3 totals 13 residues. CDR3 in amino acids: CSARAGTANVLTF. Here the CDR3 DNA reads TGCAGTGCTAGGGCGGGGACGGCCAACGTCCTGACTTTC.

This clonotype was found many times. The chain couples TRBV6-2 or TRBV6-3 to TRBJ2-7, with D tentatively TRBD1 (5 bases). V was shortened by 7 bases and J by 6 bases, with 16 bases between the two germline ends. This CDR3 region has 13 residues. Germline CDR1 is MNHEY and CDR2 is SVGEGT. CDR3 sequence reads: CASTDRSYVEQYF. CDR3 DNA sequence: TGTGCCAGCACAGACAGATCCTACGTCGAGCAGTACTTC.

This clonotype was picked up many times. The J gene is TRBJ2-1, the V gene TRBV29-1; no clear D gene. Germline CDR1 and CDR2: SQVTM and ANQGSEA. CDR3 size: 12 residues. V was cut by 4 bases and J by 6 bases, with 10 bases left in between. The CDR3 is CSVAQFSNEQFF. The CDR3 DNA reads TGCAGCGTTGCTCAGTTCAGCAATGAGCAGTTCTTC.

In its sample, this clonotype was seen many times. The chain combines TRBV6-1 with TRBJ2-1; 7 nucleotides align to TRBD1. The CDR3 totals 15 residues. Germline loops: CDR1 MNHNS, CDR2 SASEGT. Germline trimming cut 6 bases from V and 0 bases from J; bases unmatched to any gene: 5. The CDR3 DNA follows: TGTGCCAGCAGAAAAGGGACAGTCTCCTACAATGAGCAGTTCTTC. This encodes CASRKGTVSYNEQFF.

Many counts were recorded for this clonotype. This chain uses TRBV5-1 with TRBJ2-1; no definite D call. The CDR3 covers 12 residues. CDR1 is SGHRS and CDR2 is YFSETQ in the germline V gene. V lost 0 bases to trimming and J lost 6 bases, with 4 bases between them. CDR3 sequence: CASSLGSNEQFF. CDR3 DNA: TGCGCCAGCAGCTTGGGCTCCAATGAGCAGTTCTTC.

This clonotype was counted between two and nine times. The genes are TRBV20-1 and TRBJ2-1; the match to TRBD2 covers 15 bases. V lost 4 bases to trimming and J lost 0 bases; unmatched junction nucleotides: 7. Germline assignment: CDR1 DFQATT and CDR2 SNEGSKA (reference sequence). This CDR3 comprises 18 residues. The CDR3 sequence is CSATGLAGGRSSYNEQFF. The CDR3 bases are TGCAGTGCTACCGGACTAGCGGGAGGGCGGAGCTCCTACAATGAGCAGTTCTTC.

This clonotype was observed at least ten times. The chain recombines TRBV30 with TRBJ2-1; no clear D. The CDR3 consists of 15 residues. CDR1 and CDR2 from the germline V gene are GTSNPN and SVGIG (reference sequence). Trimming left V 7 bases short and J 0 bases short, with 16 bases between. CDR3 amino acids: CASQWQDLSYNEQFF. CDR3 nucleotide sequence: TGTGCCTCGCAATGGCAGGACCTCTCCTACAATGAGCAGTTCTTC.

The rearrangement uses TRBV6-2 or TRBV6-3 and TRBJ1-5; 9 bases align to TRBD1. Losses at the gene ends were 5 bases for V and 6 bases for J; bases not matched to a gene: 8. The CDR3 spans 15 residues. Germline CDR1 MNHEY, CDR2 SVGEGT. The CDR3 sequence is CASSRTGALLQPQHF. CDR3 in DNA: TGTGCCAGCAGTCGGACAGGGGCCCTTCTTCAGCCCCAGCATTTT.

The sample holds many counts of this clonotype. The V call is TRBV10-2, the J call TRBJ1-1; D is uncertain. Germline V gene lookup returns CDR1 WSHSY and CDR2 SAAADI. This CDR3 contains 15 residues. V was shortened by 0 bases and J by 2 bases, with 10 bases between the two germline ends. The CDR3 region has the DNA TGCGCCAGCAGTGAGTCGAGGGTGGGTAACACTGAAGCTTTCTTT. Its translation: CASSESRVGNTEAFF.

In this sample, this clonotype turned up many times. V gene TRBV5-1 combines with J gene TRBJ1-3; D is undetermined. V was trimmed by 4 bases and J by 4 bases, leaving 9 bases between them. The CDR3 is 13 amino acids. Germline values: CDR1 SGHRS, CDR2 YFSETQ. The CDR3 bases are TGCGCCAGCAGCCCGTCTGCGGGAAACACCATATATTTT. It yields the protein CASSPSAGNTIYF.

At least ten counts were recorded for this clonotype. This chain uses TRBV5-1 with TRBJ2-1; 9 nucleotides match TRBD2. V shed 7 bases and J 5 bases; nucleotides not matched to a gene: 7. Germline V gene data show CDR1 as SGHRS and CDR2 as YFSETQ. The CDR3 runs to 14 residues. The chain's CDR3 is CASLGLAGNNEQFF. For the CDR3, the DNA is TGCGCCAGCCTGGGGCTAGCGGGGAACAATGAGCAGTTCTTC.

This clonotype was seen repeatedly, ten times or more. The chain has TRBV7-2 and TRBJ2-5, with a tentative D call TRBD1 (6 bases). The germline CDR1 and CDR2 sequences are SGHTA and FQGNSA. The CDR3 covers 14 residues. Trimming cost V 2 bases and J 5 bases, with 12 bases left between them. CDR3 in amino acids: CASSLRPRGETQYF. CDR3 bases: TGTGCCAGCAGCTTAAGACCGAGGGGGGAGACCCAGTACTTC.

This clonotype showed up just a few times. The CDR3 DNA follows: TGTGCCAGCAGCTTAGCGCCTAACTACAAGGGGGCCAACGTCCTGACTTTC. It specifies CASSLAPNYKGANVLTF. The chain uses TRBV7-2 and TRBJ2-6; D not certain. The length of the CDR3 is 17 residues. Germline values: CDR1 SGHTA, CDR2 FQGNSA. Trimming took off 0 bases at V and 4 bases at J, with 13 bases between the two ends.

In this sample, this clonotype turned up many times. The chain links TRBV7-2 to TRBJ2-1; a weak D match, TRBD2 (6 bases). V lost 4 bases and J 10 bases, leaving 17 bases between the germline ends. The CDR3 consists of 14 residues. The germline V gene has CDR1 SGHTA and CDR2 FQGNSA. The CDR3 region is CASSSPAGPGEQFF. CDR3 sequence (DNA): TGTGCCAGCAGCTCTCCAGCGGGCCCAGGGGAGCAGTTCTTC.

The table lists this clonotype with many counts. This chain links TRBV7-9 with TRBJ2-1; perhaps TRBD1 as D (6 bases). Deletions cut 5 bases from V and 2 bases from J, with 13 bases between. Germline V gene data show CDR1 as SEHNR and CDR2 as FQNEAQ (reference sequence). The CDR3 is made up of 15 amino acids. The CDR3, as DNA: TGTGCCAGCAGCCCCCAGGGGTTCCCCTACAATGAGCAGTTCTTC. Its protein product is CASSPQGFPYNEQFF.

At least ten counts were recorded for this clonotype. The chain employs TRBV7-2 and TRBJ2-5; no reliable D call. Germline V CDR1 and CDR2: SGHTA, FQGNSA. V was shortened by 2 bases and J by 0 bases, with 13 bases between the two germline ends. This CDR3 is 16 amino acids long. This chain's CDR3 is CASSLTARPYQETQYF. The CDR3 region has the DNA TGTGCCAGCAGCTTAACAGCGAGACCGTACCAAGAGACCCAGTACTTC.

The chain joins TRBV21-1 to TRBJ2-6; the table's D call, TRBD1, has no DNA check behind it. TRBV21-1 is deemed a pseudogene. The CDR3 runs to 20 residues. The CDR3 nucleotides read TGTGCCAGCAGCTTCGACACCCCCGGGACAGGGGGCGCTGGGGCCAACGTCCTGACTTTC. Protein: CASSFDTPGTGGAGANVLTF.